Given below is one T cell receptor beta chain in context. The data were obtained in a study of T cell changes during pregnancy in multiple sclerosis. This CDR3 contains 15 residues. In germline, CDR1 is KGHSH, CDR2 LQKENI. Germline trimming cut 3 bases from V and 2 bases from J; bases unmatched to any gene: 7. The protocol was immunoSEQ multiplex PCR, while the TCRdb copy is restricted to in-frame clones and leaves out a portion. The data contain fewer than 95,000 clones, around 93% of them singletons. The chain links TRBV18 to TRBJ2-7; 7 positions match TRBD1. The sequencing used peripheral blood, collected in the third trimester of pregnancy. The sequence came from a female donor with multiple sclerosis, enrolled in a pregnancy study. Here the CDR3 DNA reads TGTGCCAGCTCACCTACTTTGGGACAGACCTACGAGCAGTACTTC. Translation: CASSPTLGQTYEQYF. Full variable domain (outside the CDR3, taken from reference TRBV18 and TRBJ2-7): NAGVMQNPRHLVRRRGQEARLRCSPMKGHSHVYWYRQLPEEGLKFMVYLQKENIIDESGMPKERFSAEFPKEGPSILRIQQVVRGDSAAYFCASSPTLGQTYEQYFGPGTRLTVT.